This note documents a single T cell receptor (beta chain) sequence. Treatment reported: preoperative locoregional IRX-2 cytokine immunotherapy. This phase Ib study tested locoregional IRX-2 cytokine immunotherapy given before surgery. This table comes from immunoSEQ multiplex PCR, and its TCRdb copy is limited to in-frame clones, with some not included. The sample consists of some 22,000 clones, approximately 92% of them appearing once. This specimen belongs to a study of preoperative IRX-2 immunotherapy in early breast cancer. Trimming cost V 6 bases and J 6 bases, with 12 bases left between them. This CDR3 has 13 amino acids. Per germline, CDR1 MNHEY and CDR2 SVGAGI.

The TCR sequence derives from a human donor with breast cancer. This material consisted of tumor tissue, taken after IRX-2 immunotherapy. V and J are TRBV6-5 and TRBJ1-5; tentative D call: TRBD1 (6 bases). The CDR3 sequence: CASRNREGQPQHF. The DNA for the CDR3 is TGTGCCAGCAGAAACAGGGAGGGTCAGCCCCAGCATTTT.